The rows below give T cell receptor beta chains drawn from one sample of a study of post-analysis software for immune sequencing data. A single record per CDR3 protein comes from TCRdb applying MiXCR to the PCR reads. This repertoire shows about 540,000 distinct CDR3 sequences, under 40% found once; its top ten account for approximately 6%. Sequencing used blood. The receptors were sampled from a girl aged 2-17 years with multiple sclerosis. The CDR3 runs from the conserved cysteine through the conserved F or W. The order of the fields is D gene, V gene, J gene, clone size, CDR3 DNA, CDR3 protein. The D gene is left open where the match is weak. Only some rows state a clone size, as once, few, many or a class for expanded clones.

NA	TRBV5-1	TRBJ2-5	NA	TGCGCCAGCAACCTCGCTGACCGTTTGCTAAAAGAGACCCAGTACTTC	CASNLADRLLKETQYF
TRBD1	TRBV6-4	TRBJ2-1	once	TGTGCCAGCAGTTTTACGACAGGGGGTTATGAGCAGTTCTTC	CASSFTTGGYEQFF
TRBD2	TRBV12-3/TRBV12-4	TRBJ2-1	NA	TGTGCCGGGGGGGTCACCTACAATGAGCAGTTCTTC	CAGGVTYNEQFF
NA	TRBV5-6	TRBJ1-4	NA	TGTGCCAGCAGCCCCGGGGGCAGGGAAGAAAAACTGTTTTTT	CASSPGGREEKLFF
TRBD2	TRBV5-1	TRBJ2-1	NA	TGCGCCAGCAGCTTGGGGACATTCGGGACTAGCGTCGAGCAGTTCTTC	CASSLGTFGTSVEQFF
NA	TRBV5-5	TRBJ1-4	NA	TGTGCCAGCAGCTTGAAGAGAGTCGGGCCACCTAATGAAAAACTGTTTTTT	CASSLKRVGPPNEKLFF
TRBD2	TRBV29-1	TRBJ2-5	many	TGCAGCGTGCGACTTCTAGCGGGGGGATCATACACGGAGACCCAGTACTTC	CSVRLLAGGSYTETQYF
NA	TRBV7-3	TRBJ2-1	few	TGTGCCAGCAGCTTCGGCGGGACCGTCAGTAGGTACAATGAGCAGTTCTTC	CASSFGGTVSRYNEQFF
TRBD1	TRBV6-2/TRBV6-3	TRBJ1-1	NA	TGTGCCAGCAGCCGGGTAGGACAGGGGGAAGCTTTCTTT	CASSRVGQGEAFF
TRBD2	TRBV28	TRBJ2-5	NA	TGTGCCAGCAGCACTAGCGGGCCTCAAGAGACCCAGTACTTC	CASSTSGPQETQYF
NA	TRBV20-1	TRBJ2-1	NA	TGCAGTGCCCGACGAGGGTACAATGAGCAGTTCTTC	CSARRGYNEQFF
NA	TRBV5-5	TRBJ2-5	NA	TGTGCCAGCACCCTATTGGAAGCAGACAGGCTCCAAGAGACCCAGTACTTC	CASTLLEADRLQETQYF
TRBD2	TRBV20-1	TRBJ2-5	few	TGCAGTGCTAGTGATCCCAGCGGGGGGGCCGCAGAGACCCAGTACTTC	CSASDPSGGAAETQYF
NA	TRBV7-2	TRBJ2-5	few	TGTGCCAGCAGCTTAGCCGGGACTCCAGAGAGAGAGACCCAGTACTTC	CASSLAGTPERETQYF
NA	TRBV7-8	TRBJ1-2	few	TGTGCCAGCAGCTTTCCGACCTGGCCCTTCTATGGCTACACCTTC	CASSFPTWPFYGYTF